A selection of T cell receptor beta chains follows, all from one sample in a study of cytomegalovirus exposure and HLA in healthy donors. Libraries were prepared by immunoSEQ multiplex PCR; TCRdb keeps only in-frame clonotypes and omits some of them. The sample contains about 230,000 clones, more than 60% of which appear only once. Sample: PBMCs. Receptor source: a woman aged 55-70 years in good health and CMV-seropositive. Both conserved end residues are part of each CDR3. The D gene is left open where the match is weak. Not all rows give a size; the values are once, few, many and, for expanded clones, a class.

NA | NA | TRBJ1-1 | TRBV14 | CASSLQGDTEAFF | TGTGCCAGCAGCTTACAGGGAGACACTGAAGCTTTCTTT
NA | NA | TRBJ1-1 | TRBV5-4 | CASSLGPGANTEAFF | TGTGCCAGCAGCTTGGGTCCAGGGGCGAACACTGAAGCTTTCTTT
once | TRBD2 | TRBJ2-1 | TRBV28 | CASSLSSGGAHNEQFF | TGTGCCAGCAGTCTATCTAGCGGGGGGGCCCACAATGAGCAGTTCTTC
once | NA | TRBJ2-1 | TRBV2 | CASSGWTAYNEQFF | TGTGCCAGCAGTGGGTGGACAGCCTACAATGAGCAGTTCTTC
NA | TRBD1 | TRBJ1-5 | TRBV7-2 | CASSRWTGNSNQPQHF | TGTGCCAGCAGCCGATGGACAGGGAATAGCAATCAGCCCCAGCATTTT
NA | TRBD2 | TRBJ2-2 | TRBV10-2 | CASRTGTRDTGELFF | TGCGCCAGCAGAACCGGGACTAGGGACACCGGGGAGCTGTTTTTT
NA | NA | TRBJ1-6 | TRBV19 | CASSTGLPPLHF | TGTGCCAGTAGCACAGGGCTCCCACCCCTCCACTTT
NA | NA | TRBJ1-2 | TRBV4-1 | CASSHFRRGIPGYGYTF | TGCGCCAGCAGCCATTTTAGGCGGGGAATTCCGGGCTATGGCTACACCTTC
NA | TRBD2 | TRBJ2-7 | TRBV4-2 | CASSPTSGGTHEQYF | TGTGCCAGCAGCCCGACTAGCGGGGGAACTCACGAGCAGTACTTC
few | NA | TRBJ1-6 | TRBV7-5 | CVRSLASHRWSPLHF | TGTGTCAGAAGCTTAGCGAGCCACAGGTGGTCACCCCTCCACTTT
NA | TRBD2 | TRBJ2-3 | TRBV9 | CASSVRGAQDTQYF | TGTGCCAGCAGCGTGCGGGGGGCACAAGATACGCAGTATTTT
NA | NA | TRBJ2-7 | TRBV7-2 | CASRPDPQGTYEQYF | TGTGCCAGCAGACCCGACCCTCAGGGCACCTACGAGCAGTACTTC
NA | NA | TRBJ1-2 | TRBV5-1 | CASSPLGSGVEGYTF | TGCGCCAGCAGCCCACTTGGTTCGGGAGTGGAGGGCTACACCTTC
NA | NA | TRBJ1-5 | TRBV9 | CASSVGGIGQPQHF | TGTGCCAGCAGCGTAGGAGGTATTGGTCAGCCCCAGCATTTT
NA | TRBD2 | TRBJ2-1 | TRBV7-3 | CASSPGGGLGNEQFF | TGTGCCAGCAGCCCTGGGGGGGGGTTGGGGAATGAGCAGTTCTTC
NA | NA | TRBJ2-1 | TRBV13 | CASSPRLVVNEQFF | TGTGCCAGCAGCCCTAGACTAGTCGTGAATGAGCAGTTCTTC
NA | TRBD1 | TRBJ1-2 | TRBV30 | CAWSKMTGGNYGYTF | TGTGCCTGGAGCAAAATGACAGGGGGGAACTATGGCTACACCTTC
NA | TRBD2 | TRBJ2-5 | TRBV7-2 | CASSLGRGIQETQYF | TGTGCCAGCAGCTTAGGGCGGGGGATCCAAGAGACCCAGTACTTC
few | NA | TRBJ1-3 | TRBV10-3 | CAISGAGNTIYF | TGTGCCATTTCAGGGGCTGGAAACACCATATATTTT
NA | NA | TRBJ1-3 | TRBV10-3 | CAISEPNTSSGNTIYF | TGTGCCATCAGTGAGCCGAACACCAGCTCTGGAAACACCATATATTTT
NA | NA | TRBJ1-2 | TRBV28 | CASSFGQNYGYTF | TGTGCCAGCAGTTTCGGACAGAACTATGGCTACACCTTC
once | TRBD2 | TRBJ2-5 | TRBV19 | CASSRAGGPGRETQYF | TGTGCCAGTTCGAGGGCGGGGGGGCCGGGTCGAGAGACCCAGTACTTC
few | TRBD1 | TRBJ1-2 | TRBV18 | CASSPDLTGVTATF | TGTGCCAGCTCACCAGACCTCACAGGGGTAACAGCCACCTTC
NA | TRBD2 | TRBJ2-3 | TRBV11-3 | CASSLYVAGGSDTQYF | TGTGCCAGCAGCTTATACGTAGCGGGGGGTTCAGATACGCAGTATTTT
NA | TRBD2 | TRBJ2-1 | TRBV28 | CATGLAGSSYNEQFF | TGTGCCACCGGACTAGCGGGGAGCTCCTACAATGAGCAGTTCTTC
NA | NA | TRBJ2-2 | TRBV5-4 | CASSLVPGVTGELFF | TGTGCCAGCAGCTTGGTACCAGGGGTTACCGGGGAGCTGTTTTTT
NA | TRBD1 | TRBJ1-1 | TRBV7-9 | CASSLTGANTEAFF | TGTGCCAGCAGCCTGACAGGGGCGAACACTGAAGCTTTCTTT
few | TRBD2 | TRBJ2-5 | TRBV5-6 | CASSPPRRAGYQETQYF | TGTGCCAGCAGCCCCCCCAGGAGAGCGGGGTACCAAGAGACCCAGTACTTC
NA | NA | TRBJ1-1 | TRBV5-1 | CASSEGGTEAFF | TGCGCCAGCAGCGAGGGGGGGACTGAAGCTTTCTTT
NA | TRBD2 | TRBJ2-5 | TRBV9 | CASSLSLLAAQETQYF | TGTGCCAGCAGCCTTTCCCTACTAGCGGCCCAAGAGACCCAGTACTTC
NA | TRBD1 | TRBJ1-2 | TRBV10-3 | CAISGPGQGENYGYTF | TGTGCCATCAGTGGTCCGGGACAGGGAGAAAACTATGGCTACACCTTC
NA | NA | TRBJ1-5 | TRBV10-3 | CAISGGHGNQPQHF | TGTGCCATCAGTGGGGGGCACGGCAATCAGCCCCAGCATTTT
once | TRBD1 | TRBJ2-1 | TRBV7-8 | CASSPRDRGAVGGEQFF | TGTGCCAGCAGCCCCCGTGACAGGGGCGCGGTGGGGGGTGAGCAGTTCTTC
NA | NA | TRBJ2-3 | TRBV5-4 | CAMTGRGSDTQYF | TGTGCCATGACAGGAAGAGGTTCTGATACGCAGTATTTT
NA | NA | TRBJ1-2 | TRBV5-1 | CASSLRTGGSYGYTF | TGCGCCAGCAGCTTGAGAACCGGGGGATCCTATGGCTACACCTTC
NA | TRBD1 | TRBJ1-5 | TRBV30 | CAGRTGLQPQHF | TGTGCCGGTAGGACAGGTCTTCAGCCCCAGCATTTT
NA | NA | TRBJ1-6 | TRBV7-9 | CASSDSYNSPLHF | TGTGCCAGCAGTGACAGTTATAATTCACCCCTCCACTTT
NA | NA | TRBJ2-2 | TRBV7-3 | CASSLQGYTGELFF | TGTGCCAGCAGCTTACAGGGTTACACCGGGGAGCTGTTTTTT
NA | NA | TRBJ2-7 | TRBV30 | CAWSRGGYEQYF | TGTGCCTGGAGTCGAGGGGGCTACGAGCAGTACTTC
NA | NA | TRBJ1-1 | TRBV5-4 | CASSWGGTMNTEAFF | TGTGCCAGCAGCTGGGGAGGGACAATGAACACTGAAGCTTTCTTT